The entry that follows covers one T cell receptor beta chain sequence. Measured with immunoSEQ multiplex PCR; TCRdb has only the in-frame clones, and not every one. The sample yields about 5,100 clones, around 94% seen once. This sample is drawn from a study of tumor T cells in aggressive B-cell lymphoma. V was clipped by 1 base and J by 5 bases; unmatched bases: 9. This CDR3 has 15 amino acids. Germline V gene lookup returns CDR1 SQVTM and CDR2 ANQGSEA. The sequence came from an adult with diffuse large B cell lymphoma. V gene TRBV29-1 combines with J gene TRBJ2-5, with 8 positions matching TRBD1. The sequenced sample was tumor tissue. This chain's CDR3 is CSVEGTGPQKETQYF. CDR3 in DNA: TGCAGCGTTGAAGGGACAGGGCCTCAGAAGGAGACCCAGTACTTC.